A selection of T cell receptor beta chains follows, all from one sample in a study of blood T cell repertoires in COVID-19. Sequencing used immunoSEQ multiplex PCR; TCRdb keeps in-frame clones, though not all of them. The sample includes about 200,000 clones, approximately 86% of them seen just once. Sequencing input: PBMCs or T cells enriched from blood (not recorded which). All receptors derive from a woman aged 40 to 50 with acute COVID-19. Both conserved end residues are part of each CDR3. Fields, in order: J gene, V gene, D gene, clone size, CDR3 protein, CDR3 DNA. D genes are given only for firm matches. The size field is filled for only some rows; it gives once, few, many or a size class.

TRBJ1-5 TRBV28 - - CASTPGQNNQPQHF TGTGCCAGCACCCCCGGACAGAACAATCAGCCCCAGCATTTT
TRBJ2-1 TRBV6-4 TRBD1 - CASSAGTAYNEQFF TGTGCCAGCAGCGCCGGGACAGCCTACAATGAGCAGTTCTTC
TRBJ2-1 TRBV7-6 - - CASSLAGELNEQFF TGTGCCAGCAGCTTAGCCGGGGAATTGAATGAGCAGTTCTTC
TRBJ1-3 TRBV28 TRBD1 - CASSLSRSTGATGNTIYF TGTGCCAGCAGTTTATCCCGATCGACAGGGGCAACTGGAAACACCATATATTTT
TRBJ2-5 TRBV5-6 TRBD1 - CASSLRTGGVETQYF TGTGCCAGCAGCTTGAGGACAGGGGGCGTAGAGACCCAGTACTTC
TRBJ2-2 TRBV20-1 TRBD2 few CSAKTSGKLFF TGCAGTGCTAAAACTAGCGGGAAACTGTTTTTT
TRBJ1-1 TRBV10-1 TRBD1 - CASRGQKNTEAFF TGCGCCAGCAGGGGACAGAAGAACACTGAAGCTTTCTTT
TRBJ2-2 TRBV10-3 TRBD2 - CAISTTSVNTGELFF TGTGCCATCAGTACGACTAGCGTGAACACCGGGGAGCTGTTTTTT
TRBJ2-7 TRBV7-9 - few CASSSGGKLGYEQYF TGTGCCAGCAGCTCTGGGGGCAAGCTGGGCTACGAGCAGTACTTC
TRBJ2-6 TRBV4-2 - - CASSSGGAGANVLTF TGTGCCAGCAGCAGCGGAGGGGCCGGGGCCAACGTCCTGACTTTC
TRBJ2-3 TRBV29-1 TRBD1 - CSVEEFEEGQGADDTQYF TGCAGCGTTGAAGAGTTTGAGGAGGGCCAGGGGGCCGACGATACGCAGTATTTT
TRBJ2-4 TRBV4-2 TRBD2 - CASSQDTSGLAKNIQYF TGTGCCAGCAGCCAAGATACTAGCGGTCTAGCCAAAAACATTCAGTACTTC
TRBJ2-5 TRBV7-2 TRBD2 - CASSPRSGVAGKETQYF TGTGCCAGCAGCCCGCGCTCAGGGGTAGCGGGAAAAGAGACCCAGTACTTC
TRBJ2-7 TRBV5-8 - - CASSRRTAEQYF TGTGCCAGCAGCCGGAGGACGGCCGAGCAGTACTTC
TRBJ2-3 TRBV7-3 TRBD2 - CASSPFGGGTDTQYF TGTGCCAGCAGCCCCTTCGGGGGAGGGACAGATACGCAGTATTTT
TRBJ2-3 TRBV4-3 TRBD2 - CASSRLAGDGDTQYF TGCGCCAGCAGCAGACTAGCGGGAGATGGAGATACGCAGTATTTT
TRBJ2-7 TRBV10-2 - - CASSFLHTGQTYEQYF TGCGCCAGCAGCTTCCTTCATACCGGACAGACCTACGAGCAGTACTTC
TRBJ2-5 TRBV24-1 TRBD1 - CATSDLDRGEETQYF TGTGCCACCAGTGACTTGGACAGGGGCGAAGAGACCCAGTACTTC
TRBJ2-2 TRBV5-1 TRBD2 - CASSVTSGGNTGELFF TGCGCCAGCAGCGTAACTAGCGGGGGAAACACCGGGGAGCTGTTTTTT
TRBJ1-2 TRBV28 TRBD1 - CATTQGANYGYTF TGTGCCACTACACAGGGGGCTAACTATGGCTACACCTTC
TRBJ2-3 TRBV28 TRBD2 - CASGTSGGDTQYF TGTGCCAGCGGGACTAGCGGGGGGGATACGCAGTATTTT
TRBJ2-7 TRBV18 TRBD2 - CASSPLSGRVYEQYF TGTGCCAGCTCACCCCTGAGCGGGAGGGTGTACGAGCAGTACTTC
TRBJ2-2 TRBV9 - - CASSVSGERTGELFF TGTGCCAGCAGCGTATCTGGGGAGAGGACCGGGGAGCTGTTTTTT
TRBJ1-1 TRBV7-9 - once CAWGGNTEAFF TGTGCCTGGGGGGGGAACACTGAAGCTTTCTTT
TRBJ2-2 TRBV27 - - CASSPLGTPTVAGELFF TGTGCCAGCAGTCCCCTCGGGACTCCTACGGTGGCCGGGGAGCTGTTTTTT
TRBJ1-6 TRBV28 TRBD1 - CASSPGPRQGVSSYNSPLHF TGTGCCAGCAGCCCCGGACCAAGACAGGGGGTCAGCTCCTATAATTCACCCCTCCACTTT
TRBJ2-2 TRBV2 TRBD1 - CASRTGGASTGELFF TGTGCCAGCAGAACAGGGGGCGCAAGCACCGGGGAGCTGTTTTTT
TRBJ1-1 TRBV3-1/TRBV3-2 - - CASGKLGARNTEAFF TGTGCCAGCGGGAAGCTGGGGGCCAGGAACACTGAAGCTTTCTTT
TRBJ1-3 TRBV28 - - CASRDHRKSSGNTIYF TGTGCCAGCAGGGACCACAGGAAGAGCTCTGGAAACACCATATATTTT
TRBJ1-5 TRBV6-2/TRBV6-3 TRBD1 - CASSYSGTGFNQPQHF TGTGCCAGCAGTTACTCCGGGACAGGGTTTAACCAGCCCCAGCATTTT
TRBJ2-3 TRBV5-8 - once CASSFWRGTRGGTDTQYF TGTGCCAGCAGCTTTTGGAGGGGGACGAGGGGAGGGACAGATACGCAGTATTTT
TRBJ2-1 TRBV5-8 TRBD2 few CASSSGGRRYRNEQFF TGTGCCAGCAGCTCTGGCGGGAGACGGTATCGCAATGAGCAGTTCTTC
TRBJ2-3 TRBV19 - - CASSKGGVGTDTQYF TGTGCCAGTAGTAAGGGCGGGGTAGGCACAGATACGCAGTATTTT
TRBJ2-7 TRBV4-3 TRBD2 - CASSQGRTSGSEQYF TGCGCCAGCAGCCAAGGGAGGACTAGCGGGAGCGAGCAGTACTTC
TRBJ2-7 TRBV11-2 TRBD2 - CASSSRRWGTSGRTYEQYF TGTGCCAGCAGCTCTCGAAGATGGGGGACTAGCGGGAGGACGTACGAGCAGTACTTC
TRBJ2-3 TRBV11-2 TRBD1 - CASGGQGASTDTQYF TGTGCCAGCGGGGGGCAGGGGGCGTCCACAGATACGCAGTATTTT
TRBJ2-1 TRBV7-8 TRBD2 - CASSGPGTSYNEQFF TGTGCCAGCAGCGGCCCCGGGACTAGCTACAATGAGCAGTTCTTC